Each of the 26 T cell receptor beta chains below was sequenced from the same sample in a study of blood T cell repertoires in COVID-19. Method: immunoSEQ multiplex PCR; TCRdb's copy keeps in-frame clones and lacks some. This sample yields a few hundred thousand clones, of which around nine tenths are seen a single time; 1.5% to 2% belongs to the top ten. Source material: PBMCs or T cells enriched from blood (not recorded which). These receptors were obtained from a woman aged 25 to 39 who had recovered from COVID-19.

This chain links TRBV6-2 or TRBV6-3 with TRBJ1-5; 8 bases are a match to TRBD1. CDR3 length: 14 residues. CDR1 MNHEY and CDR2 SVGEGT come from the germline V gene. Trimming at V came to 6 bases and at J to 3 bases, leaving 4 bases not matched to a gene. Written as DNA, the CDR3 is TGTGCCAGCAGCGGGGACAGGTACAATCAGCCCCAGCATTTT. Translating it yields CASSGDRYNQPQHF.

The chain recombines TRBV5-6 with TRBJ1-1; no reliable D call. V was pared by 4 bases and J by 5 bases, with 18 bases between. The germline V gene has CDR1 SGHDT and CDR2 YYEEEE. The CDR3 length is 15 residues. The CDR3 coding sequence is TGTGCCAGCAGCATTGCCCGGGAGATATTGACTGAAGCTTTCTTT. This encodes CASSIAREILTEAFF.

The chain is built from TRBV4-2 and TRBJ1-4, with 9 positions matching TRBD1. The CDR3 length is 15 residues. The trim removed 4 bases at V and 6 bases at J, leaving 6 bases unmatched. Germline V lookup: CDR1 LGHNA, CDR2 YNFKEQ. The CDR3 here is CASSRGQGRDEKLFF. The CDR3 DNA is TGTGCCAGCAGCCGCGGACAGGGGAGGGATGAAAAACTGTTTTTT.

The chain is built from TRBV7-3 and TRBJ2-1, with TRBD2 matching 7 bases. V trimming: 5 bases; J trimming: 3 bases; junction bases outside the gene matches: 10. Germline CDR1 and CDR2: SGHTA and FQGTGA. This CDR3 contains 16 residues. CDR3: CASSLMSSGFYNEQFF. As DNA, the CDR3 is TGTGCCAGCAGCCTTATGTCTAGCGGATTCTACAATGAGCAGTTCTTC.

V gene TRBV28 combines with J gene TRBJ1-3; a weak D match, TRBD1 (6 bases). The germline gives CDR1 MDHEN, CDR2 SYDVKM. This CDR3 contains 15 residues. V gave up 2 bases and J gave up 4 bases, with 12 bases separating them. In DNA, the CDR3 is TGTGCCAGCAGTTTAAGGGCAGGGGTAGGAAACACCATATATTTT. It yields the protein CASSLRAGVGNTIYF.

CDR3 amino acids: CASRAQETQYF. For the CDR3, the DNA is TGTGCCAGCAGGGCCCAAGAGACCCAGTACTTC. This chain joins TRBV6-5 and TRBJ2-5; D gene ambiguous. Germline CDR1 reads MNHEY; CDR2 reads SVGAGI. CDR3 length: 11 residues. The germline V and J ends were trimmed by 6 bases and 1 base, with 3 bases remaining between them.

V usage is TRBV5-1 and J usage is TRBJ1-1; D not certain. Trimming stripped 0 bases from V and 1 base from J, with 13 bases between. Germline assignment: CDR1 SGHRS and CDR2 YFSETQ. This CDR3 contains 16 residues. CDR3 in amino acids: CASSLDFLLKNTEAFF. CDR3 DNA: TGCGCCAGCAGCTTGGATTTCCTCCTAAAGAACACTGAAGCTTTCTTT.

This chain links TRBV24-1 with TRBJ2-3; tentative D call: TRBD1 (5 bases). The CDR3 contains 15 residues. The V gene lost 2 bases and the J gene lost 3 bases, with 11 bases spanning the gap. Germline V lookup: CDR1 KGHDR, CDR2 SFDVKD. The CDR3 region is CATSDWTRSTDTQYF. The CDR3, as DNA: TGTGCCACCAGTGATTGGACAAGGTCGACAGATACGCAGTATTTT.

The chain combines TRBV7-2 with TRBJ2-7; 10 bases align to TRBD2. Germline assignment: CDR1 SGHTA and CDR2 FQGNSA. This CDR3 has 17 residues. V dropped 5 bases and J dropped 3; count of bases not matched to a gene: 13. The CDR3 is CASSLPRGTSASYEQYF. CDR3 nucleotide sequence: TGTGCCAGCAGCCTGCCCCGAGGGACTAGCGCAAGCTACGAGCAGTACTTC.

This chain uses TRBV7-6 with TRBJ2-5; a weak D match, TRBD2 (5 bases). This CDR3 has 15 residues. Trimming pared 0 bases from V and 5 bases from J, leaving 13 bases between. Germline CDR1 is SGHVS and CDR2 is FNYEAQ. The CDR3 region has the DNA TGTGCCAGCAGCTTAGCGGTTCAGGTAGCGGAGACCCAGTACTTC. Protein sequence: CASSLAVQVAETQYF. The whole variable domain, filled in from reference TRBV7-6 and TRBJ2-5, reads GAGVSQSPRYKVTKRGQDVALRCDPISGHVSLYWYRQALGQGPEFLTYFNYEAQQDKSGLPNDRFSAERPEGSISTLTIQRTEQRDSAMYRCASSLAVQVAETQYFGPGTRLLVL.

The rearrangement joins TRBV28 to TRBJ1-1, with D tentatively TRBD1 (6 bases). This CDR3 spans 14 amino acids. V was trimmed by 7 bases and J by 3 bases, leaving 15 bases between them. Germline V CDR1 and CDR2: MDHEN, SYDVKM. CDR3 sequence reads: CASTALQGYTEAFF. The CDR3 bases are TGTGCCAGCACCGCTCTACAGGGTTACACTGAAGCTTTCTTT.

Worth noting for this clone: The same CDR3 arises from other DNA sequences in this sample as well. The rearrangement joins TRBV10-1 to TRBJ2-3, with 12 bases aligning to TRBD2. V was clipped by 0 bases and J by 3 bases; unmatched bases: 1. Germline loops: CDR1 WNHNN, CDR2 SYGVQD (reference sequence). The CDR3 covers 16 residues. The CDR3 nucleotides are TGCGCCAGCAGTGAGTCCCTAGCGGGAGGGACAGATACGCAGTATTTT. It yields the protein CASSESLAGGTDTQYF.

The chain uses TRBV3-1 (or the pseudogene TRBV3-2) and TRBJ2-5; 7 bases match TRBD2. Trimming removed 4 bases from V and 9 bases from J; junction bases left unmatched: 5. CDR1 and CDR2 from the germline V gene are LGHDT and YNNKEL (reference sequence). CDR3 size: 12 residues. The CDR3 nucleotides read TGTGCCAGCAGCCCCAATGGGGGGGCCCAGTACTTC. Translating it yields CASSPNGGAQYF.

This clone is a singleton in its sample. J is TRBJ2-2 and V is TRBV7-2, with 15 bases identical to TRBD2. V shed 5 bases, J shed 5 bases, and the junction held 9 bases outside the gene matches. This CDR3 is 18 amino acids long. Germline V gene lookup returns CDR1 SGHTA and CDR2 FQGNSA. The CDR3 sequence: CASSQGLAGGLGTGELFF. The CDR3 DNA reads TGTGCCAGCAGCCAAGGACTAGCGGGGGGGCTAGGAACCGGGGAGCTGTTTTTT.

The CDR3 DNA reads TGCGCCAGCAGCTCAACCACAGGGGGAGTCACTGAAGCTTTCTTT. This translates into CASSSTTGGVTEAFF. The chain has TRBV5-1 and TRBJ1-1; 8 bases agree with TRBD1. Germline V CDR1 and CDR2: SGHRS, YFSETQ. The J segment lost 4 bases and the V segment lost 3 bases, leaving 8 bases of the junction unmatched. The CDR3 sequence is 15 residues long.

The V and J genes are TRBV19 and TRBJ1-2; 9 nucleotides match TRBD1. Germline V CDR1 and CDR2: LNHDA, SQIVND (reference sequence). This CDR3 has 15 amino acids. J gave up 8 bases and V 9 bases, and 16 bases lay outside the gene matches. The CDR3 sequence is CASAGTGRYLTGYTF. The CDR3 bases are TGTGCCAGCGCCGGGACAGGGCGCTATTTGACCGGCTACACCTTC.

The table lists this clone with a count of one. V gene TRBV30 combines with J gene TRBJ2-7, with D unclear. There are 11 residues in the CDR3. Per the germline V gene, CDR1 is GTSNPN and CDR2 is SVGIG (reference sequence). Deletions cut 2 bases from V and 4 bases from J, with 6 bases between. The CDR3 region has the DNA TGTGCCTGGAGTCCTAGATACGAGCAGTACTTC. It is translated as CAWSPRYEQYF.

This chain connects TRBV4-3 to TRBJ1-6; TRBD1 is a possible D gene (6 bases). This CDR3 is built from 16 residues. Trimming removed 1 base from V and 10 bases from J, with 17 bases in between. In germline, CDR1 is LGHNA, CDR2 YSLEER. The CDR3 sequence: CASSQGGPTGYSPLHF. DNA for the CDR3: TGCGCCAGCAGCCAAGGGGGGCCCACGGGCTACTCACCCCTCCACTTT.

The V and J genes are TRBV11-2 and TRBJ1-4; 9 bases match TRBD1. Germline CDR1 and CDR2: SGHAT and FQNNGV. V was pared by 3 bases and J by 5 bases, with 7 bases of the junction left unmatched. CDR3 size: 16 residues. CDR3 amino acids: CASSLTRTGANEKLFF. In DNA, the CDR3 is TGTGCCAGCAGCTTGACCAGGACAGGGGCGAATGAAAAACTGTTTTTT.

The V and J genes are TRBV10-3 and TRBJ1-1; 7 bases are a match to TRBD1. V shed 0 bases and J 12 bases; nucleotides not matched to a gene: 7. The CDR3 sequence is 13 residues long. Germline values: CDR1 ENHRY, CDR2 SYGVKD. The CDR3 region has the DNA TGTGCCATCAGTGAGTCAAAGGGGGCAGGATCTTTCTTT. Its translation is CAISESKGAGSFF.

The chain couples TRBV5-6 to TRBJ1-5, with 7 bases lining up with TRBD1. The CDR3 has 17 amino acids. J was trimmed by 0 bases and V by 2 bases; bases with no gene match: 8. CDR1 SGHDT and CDR2 YYEEEE come from the germline V gene. This CDR3 is CASSFKRGRDSNQPQHF. The CDR3 DNA reads TGTGCCAGCAGCTTTAAGAGGGGGCGGGATAGCAATCAGCCCCAGCATTTT. Combining the CDR3 with reference TRBV5-6 and TRBJ1-5 gives the whole variable domain DAGVTQSPTHLIKTRGQQVTLRCSPKSGHDTVSWYQQALGQGPQFIFQYYEEEERQRGNFPDRFSGHQFPNYSSELNVNALLLGDSALYLCASSFKRGRDSNQPQHFGDGTRLSIL.

A few counts support this clone. The chain uses TRBV5-1 and TRBJ1-3; 8 nucleotides match TRBD1. Germline V gene sequence: CDR1 SGHRS, CDR2 YFSETQ. The CDR3 totals 13 residues. The V and J ends lost 7 bases and 4 bases, in that order; junction bases with no gene match: 4. CDR3 sequence (DNA): TGCGCCAGCGGACAGGGTTTGGGAAACACCATATATTTT. Residues: CASGQGLGNTIYF.

V and J are TRBV28 and TRBJ2-3; 8 positions agree with TRBD2. The CDR3 sequence is 14 residues long. The V gene end was trimmed by 7 bases and the J gene end by 0 bases; junction bases not matched to a gene: 3. Germline V gene sequence: CDR1 MDHEN, CDR2 SYDVKM. The CDR3 nucleotides read TGTGCCAGCAACGAGCGGGGGAGCACAGATACGCAGTATTTT. Amino acid sequence: CASNERGSTDTQYF.

The chain carries TRBV9 and TRBJ1-1; 7 positions match TRBD1. V gave up 0 bases and J gave up 3 bases; unmatched junction bases: 17. Germline-derived CDR1 and CDR2 are SGDLS and YYNGEE. The CDR3 extends over 19 amino acids. CDR3 protein: CASSVGLRVWDSKDTEAFF. DNA of the CDR3: TGTGCCAGCAGCGTAGGGCTTCGGGTGTGGGACAGTAAGGACACTGAAGCTTTCTTT. The entire variable domain, with the rest obtained from reference TRBV9 and TRBJ1-1, is as follows: DSGVTQTPKHLITATGQRVTLRCSPRSGDLSVYWYQQSLDQGLQFLIQYYNGEERAKGNILERFSAQQFPDLHSELNLSSLELGDSALYFCASSVGLRVWDSKDTEAFFGQGTRLTVV.

The rearrangement uses TRBV4-1 and TRBJ2-5, with TRBD2 as a possible D gene (5 bases). This CDR3 region has 13 residues. V lost 4 bases and J lost 5, with 11 bases in between. The germline gives CDR1 MGHRA, CDR2 YSYEKL. The DNA for the CDR3 is TGCGCCAGCAGCCCCAGACTAAGGGAGACCCAGTACTTC. As protein: CASSPRLRETQYF.

The chain is built from TRBV28 and TRBJ1-2; D gene ambiguous. The CDR3 covers 11 residues. Trimming stripped 5 bases from V and 8 bases from J, with 9 bases between. Germline-derived CDR1 and CDR2 are MDHEN and SYDVKM. CDR3 DNA: TGTGCCAGCAGTCGTTCACGGGGCTACACCTTC. This gives the protein CASSRSRGYTF.